This T cell receptor beta chain was profiled in a study of T cell changes during pregnancy in multiple sclerosis. The ends were cut back, 0 bases at V and 7 bases at J, with 8 bases in the middle. The CDR3 consists of 13 residues. Looked up from germline, CDR1 is SGHDT and CDR2 is YYEEEE. The assay was immunoSEQ multiplex PCR, and TCRdb's table has in-frame clones only and misses some. The table shows about 98,000 clones, with 90% to 95% occurring only once. Here the sequenced sample was peripheral blood, taken after pregnancy. This rearrangement joins TRBV5-6 to TRBJ2-1, with unresolved D. The TCR sequence derives from a female donor in good health, enrolled as a control in a pregnancy study. For the CDR3, the DNA is TGTGCCAGCAGCTTGGGCCCGGTGAATGAGCAGTTCTTC. The encoded protein is CASSLGPVNEQFF.